This T cell receptor (beta chain) was sequenced in a study of OX40 agonist ivuxolimab in advanced cancers. General study points: There were, on average, more expanded clones in CD8+ T cells than in CD4+. Researchers did not determine the expanded peripheral T cells' antigen specificity.

Libraries were prepared by immunoSEQ multiplex PCR; TCRdb keeps only in-frame clonotypes and omits some of them. This table has 70,000 to 90,000 clones, more than 65% appearing once. Remarks on this clone: Its cognate antigen is unknown.

Patients with a history of autoimmune disease or on systemic immunosuppression were excluded. Germline V CDR1 and CDR2: SGHAT, FQNNGV. V lost 2 bases and J lost 7; bases outside the gene matches: 6. The CDR3 has 16 amino acids. Sequencing used CD4+ or CD8+ T cells sorted from blood, obtained in a trial of the OX40 agonist ivuxolimab. This clonotype was obtained from an adult with an advanced solid tumor such as melanoma, head and neck, liver or kidney cancer. This chain joins TRBV11-2 and TRBJ2-1, with 12 bases identical to TRBD2. The CDR3 here is CASSLTRLAGENEQFF. CDR3 bases: TGTGCCAGCAGCTTAACGCGACTAGCGGGAGAGAATGAGCAGTTCTTC.